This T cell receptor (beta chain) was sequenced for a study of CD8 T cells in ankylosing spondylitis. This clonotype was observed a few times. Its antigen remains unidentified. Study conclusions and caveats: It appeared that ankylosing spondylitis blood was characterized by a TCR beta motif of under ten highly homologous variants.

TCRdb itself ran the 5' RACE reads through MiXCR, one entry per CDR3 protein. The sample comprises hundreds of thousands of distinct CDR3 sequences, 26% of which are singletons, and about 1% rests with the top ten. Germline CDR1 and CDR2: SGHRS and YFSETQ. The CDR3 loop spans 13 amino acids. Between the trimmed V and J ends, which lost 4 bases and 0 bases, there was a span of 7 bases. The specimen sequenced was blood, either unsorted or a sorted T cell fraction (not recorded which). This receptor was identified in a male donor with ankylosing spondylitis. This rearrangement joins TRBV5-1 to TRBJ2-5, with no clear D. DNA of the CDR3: TGCGCCAGCAGCGGGGTCGACCAAGAGACCCAGTACTTC. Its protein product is CASSGVDQETQYF.